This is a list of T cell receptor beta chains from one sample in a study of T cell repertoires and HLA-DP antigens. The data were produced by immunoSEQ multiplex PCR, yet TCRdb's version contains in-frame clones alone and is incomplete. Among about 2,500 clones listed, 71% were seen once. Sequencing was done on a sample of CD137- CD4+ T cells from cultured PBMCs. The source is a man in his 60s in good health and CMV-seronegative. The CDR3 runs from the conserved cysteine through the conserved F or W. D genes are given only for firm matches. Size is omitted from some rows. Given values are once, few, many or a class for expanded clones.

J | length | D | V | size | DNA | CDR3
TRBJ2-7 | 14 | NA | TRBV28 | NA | TGTGCCAGCAGTTCCATGGACAACTCCTACGAGCAGTACTTC | CASSSMDNSYEQYF
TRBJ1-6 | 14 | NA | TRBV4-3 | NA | TGCGCCAGCAGCCAAGTGGGCGGGGATTCACCCCTCCACTTT | CASSQVGGDSPLHF
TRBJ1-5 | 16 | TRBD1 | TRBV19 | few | TGTGCCAGTAGCAAGCTAGGGACAGGGCAATATCAGCCCCAGCATTTT | CASSKLGTGQYQPQHF
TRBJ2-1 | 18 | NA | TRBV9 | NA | TGTGCCAGCAGCGCTAAGGATGGTGGCGGGGGCCGACGGGCTGAGCAGTTCTTC | CASSAKDGGGGRRAEQFF
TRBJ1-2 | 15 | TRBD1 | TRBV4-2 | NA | TGTGCCAGCAGCTTAGCTAGGGGGCCTAACTATGGCTACACCTTC | CASSLARGPNYGYTF
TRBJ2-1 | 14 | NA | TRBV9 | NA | TGTGCCAGCAGCGTAGTAGGGGGGTTCAATGAGCAGTTCTTC | CASSVVGGFNEQFF
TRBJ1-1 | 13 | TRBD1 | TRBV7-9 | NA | TGTGCCAGCAGCGAGGGACAGGGGACTGAAGCTTTCTTT | CASSEGQGTEAFF
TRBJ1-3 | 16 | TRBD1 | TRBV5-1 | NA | TGCGCCAGCAGCTTGGTGGGACAGGGCTCTGGAAACACCATATATTTT | CASSLVGQGSGNTIYF
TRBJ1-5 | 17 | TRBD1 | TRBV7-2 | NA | TGTGCCAGCAGCTCGACAGGGGGTGGGTGGGGCAATCAGCCCCAGCATTTT | CASSSTGGGWGNQPQHF
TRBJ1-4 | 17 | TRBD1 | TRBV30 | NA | TGTGCCTGGAGTCGCGGGACAGGGACTGCAACTAATGAAAAACTGTTTTTT | CAWSRGTGTATNEKLFF
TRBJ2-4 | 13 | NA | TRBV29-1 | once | TGCAGCGCCCATACAGAGCCCAAAAACATTCAGTACTTC | CSAHTEPKNIQYF
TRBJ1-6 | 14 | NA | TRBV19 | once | TGTGCCAGTAGTGGGACGGACCTTCGCAGGGCCCTCCACTTT | CASSGTDLRRALHF
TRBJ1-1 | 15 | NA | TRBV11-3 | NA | TGTGCCAGCAGCCCGTCGGGACACCCGAACACTGAAGCTTTCTTT | CASSPSGHPNTEAFF
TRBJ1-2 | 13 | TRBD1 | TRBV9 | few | TGTGCCAGCAGCGCCAGGGGGCTCGATGGCTACACCTTC | CASSARGLDGYTF
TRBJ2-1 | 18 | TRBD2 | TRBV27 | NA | TGTGCCAGCAGTTTAAGGGCTAGCGGGATCCCCTCCTACAATGAGCAGTTCTTC | CASSLRASGIPSYNEQFF
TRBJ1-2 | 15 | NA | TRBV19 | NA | TGTGCCAGTAGTATTAGTGTGGGGTCTAACTATGGCTACACCTTC | CASSISVGSNYGYTF
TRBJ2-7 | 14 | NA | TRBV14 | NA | TGTGCCAGCAGCCAAGGGACAGTCCCCTACGAGCAGTACTTC | CASSQGTVPYEQYF
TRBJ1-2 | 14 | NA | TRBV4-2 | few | TGTGCCAGCAGCCGGGGAGGGAGCGGCTATGGCTACACCTTC | CASSRGGSGYGYTF
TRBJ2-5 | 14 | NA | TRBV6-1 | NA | TGTGCCAGCAGTGGGGTCGGGGGTCAAGAGACCCAGTACTTC | CASSGVGGQETQYF
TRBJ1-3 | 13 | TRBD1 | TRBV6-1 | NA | TGTGCCAGCACCATCTCCCAGGGGGGAGCCATATATTTT | CASTISQGGAIYF